This T cell receptor beta chain is from a study of T-cell reconstitution after alpha-beta-depleted transplantation in children. Study-wide points: Surviving recipient T cells and intrathymic progenitors accounted for some patients' high TCRbeta diversity at day 60. After transplant, at about two months, alpha-beta T cells were reportedly derived from several hundred expanded graft clones. T-cell counts and diversity at one year post-transplant came mainly from newly produced T cells.

The TCRbeta library was prepared with unique molecular identifiers. TCRdb passed the PCR reads through MiXCR, listing each CDR3 protein once. The sample contains approximately 500,000 distinct CDR3 sequences, 10% of which appear only once. Ten or more counts support this clonotype. Its specificity is unknown. The CDR3 covers 14 residues. V was cut by 3 bases and J by 1 base, with 10 bases left in between. The germline V gene has CDR1 SGHAT and CDR2 FQNNGV. This specimen consisted of PBMCs, obtained before TCRalphabeta/CD19-depleted stem cell transplant. The chain carries TRBV11-2 and TRBJ2-7; no firm D call. The source is a child aged 2 to 15 with inherited bone marrow failure, due to receive a stem cell transplant. CDR3 DNA: TGTGCCAGCAGCTTTTTAAGTGATTCCTACGAGCAGTACTTC. It yields the protein CASSFLSDSYEQYF.